This TCR beta chain was retrieved from a study of shared clonotypes between healthy human individuals. The overall study: Participating donors consisted of a couple of women and a few men aged 18 to 49.

Looked up from germline, CDR1 is MNHEY and CDR2 is SMNVEV (reference sequence). Trimming pared 2 bases from V and 1 base from J, leaving 6 bases between. The CDR3 is made up of 14 amino acids. The data were produced by immunoSEQ multiplex PCR, yet TCRdb's version contains in-frame clones alone and is incomplete. There are some 630,000 clones in the sample; around 72% occur only once, and 1.5% to 2% lies in the top ten. Material: memory CD4+ T cells sorted from blood. Subset reported: CD45RA-negative fraction. This TCR derives from a woman aged 25-40 years in good health. The V call is TRBV27, the J call TRBJ1-5, with D hard to call. CDR3 protein: CASSLINSNQPQHF. In nucleotides, the CDR3 is TGTGCCAGCAGTTTAATAAACAGCAATCAGCCCCAGCATTTT.